This TCR beta chain is from a study of blood T cell repertoires in COVID-19. On the study more broadly: Sources were T cells, B-cell-depleted T cells, or PBMCs; the material itself was cDNA or gDNA.

It was within 2 weeks before study entry that exposed participants met a COVID-19 case. Trimming cost V 4 bases and J 3 bases, with 6 bases left between them. Looked up from germline, CDR1 is DFQATT and CDR2 is SNEGSKA (reference sequence). The CDR3 extends over 11 amino acids. Produced via immunoSEQ multiplex PCR; TCRdb's table is partial and in-frame only. In the table there are fewer than 200,000 clones, over 80% of which are singletons. The chain carries TRBV20-1 and TRBJ1-2, with D unclear. The receptor was derived from a woman in her 30s who had been exposed to COVID-19. Sequenced material: PBMCs or T cells enriched from blood (not recorded which). The CDR3, as DNA: TGCAGTGCTAATCAGTACTATGGCTACACCTTC. It yields the protein CSANQYYGYTF.